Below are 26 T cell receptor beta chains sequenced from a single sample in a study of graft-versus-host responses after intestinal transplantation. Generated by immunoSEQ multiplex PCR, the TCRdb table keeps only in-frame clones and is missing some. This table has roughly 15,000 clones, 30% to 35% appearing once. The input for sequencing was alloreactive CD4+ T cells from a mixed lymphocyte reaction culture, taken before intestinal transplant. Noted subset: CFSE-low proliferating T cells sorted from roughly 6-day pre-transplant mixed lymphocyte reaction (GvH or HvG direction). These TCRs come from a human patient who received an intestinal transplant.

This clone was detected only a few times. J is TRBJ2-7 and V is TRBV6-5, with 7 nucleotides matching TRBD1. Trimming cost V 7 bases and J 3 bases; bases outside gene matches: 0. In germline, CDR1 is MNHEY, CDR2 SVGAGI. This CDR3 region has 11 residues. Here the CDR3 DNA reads TGTGCCAGCACAGGGGGCTACGAGCAGTACTTC. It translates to CASTGGYEQYF.

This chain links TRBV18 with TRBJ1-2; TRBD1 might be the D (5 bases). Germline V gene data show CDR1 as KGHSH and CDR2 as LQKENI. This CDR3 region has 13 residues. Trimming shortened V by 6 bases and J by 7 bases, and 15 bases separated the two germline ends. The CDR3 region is CASSQVRDSGYTF. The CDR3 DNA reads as TGTGCCAGCTCTCAAGTCAGGGACTCTGGCTACACCTTC.

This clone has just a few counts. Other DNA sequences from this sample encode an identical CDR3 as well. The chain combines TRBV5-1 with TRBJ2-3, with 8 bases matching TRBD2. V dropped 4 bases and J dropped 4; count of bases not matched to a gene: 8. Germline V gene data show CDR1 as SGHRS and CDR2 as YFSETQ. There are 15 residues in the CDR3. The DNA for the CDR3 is TGCGCCAGCAGCCGGGAGGGGGGGGGTCCAGATACGCAGTATTTT. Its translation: CASSREGGGPDTQYF.

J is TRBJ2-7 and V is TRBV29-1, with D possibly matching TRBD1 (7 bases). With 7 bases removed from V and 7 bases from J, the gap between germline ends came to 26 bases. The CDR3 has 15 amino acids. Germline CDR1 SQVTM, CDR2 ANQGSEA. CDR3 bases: TGCAGCGCGAGGTACTTGACTGCGGCAGGGGGGGAGCAGTACTTC. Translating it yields CSARYLTAAGGEQYF.

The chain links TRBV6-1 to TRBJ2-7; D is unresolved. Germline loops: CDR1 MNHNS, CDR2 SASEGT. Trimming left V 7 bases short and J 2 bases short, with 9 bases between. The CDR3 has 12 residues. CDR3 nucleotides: TGTGCCAGCATGGGCAGACCCTACGAGCAGTACTTC. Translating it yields CASMGRPYEQYF.

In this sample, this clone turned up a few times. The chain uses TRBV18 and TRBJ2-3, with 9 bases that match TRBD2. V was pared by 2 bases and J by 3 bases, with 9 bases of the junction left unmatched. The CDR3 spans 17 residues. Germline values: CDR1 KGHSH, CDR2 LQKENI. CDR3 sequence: CASSPILTSGRTDTQYF. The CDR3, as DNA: TGTGCCAGCTCACCAATACTGACTAGCGGACGTACAGATACGCAGTATTTT.

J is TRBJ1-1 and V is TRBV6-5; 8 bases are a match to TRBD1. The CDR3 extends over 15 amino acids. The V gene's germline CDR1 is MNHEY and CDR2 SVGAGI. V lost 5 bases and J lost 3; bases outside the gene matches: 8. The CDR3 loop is CASSVSPDRDTEAFF. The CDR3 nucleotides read TGTGCCAGCAGTGTTTCCCCGGACAGGGACACTGAAGCTTTCTTT.

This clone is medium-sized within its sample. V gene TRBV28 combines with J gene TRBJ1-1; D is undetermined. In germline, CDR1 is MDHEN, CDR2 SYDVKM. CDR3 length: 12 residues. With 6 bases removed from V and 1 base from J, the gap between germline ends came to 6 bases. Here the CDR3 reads CASRSANTEAFF. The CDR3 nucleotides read TGTGCCAGCAGAAGTGCGAACACTGAAGCTTTCTTT.

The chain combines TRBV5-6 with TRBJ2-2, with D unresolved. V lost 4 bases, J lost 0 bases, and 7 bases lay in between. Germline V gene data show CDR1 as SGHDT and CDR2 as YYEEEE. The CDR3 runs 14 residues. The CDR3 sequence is CASSRRANTGELFF. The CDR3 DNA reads TGTGCCAGCAGCCGTAGGGCGAACACCGGGGAGCTGTTTTTT.

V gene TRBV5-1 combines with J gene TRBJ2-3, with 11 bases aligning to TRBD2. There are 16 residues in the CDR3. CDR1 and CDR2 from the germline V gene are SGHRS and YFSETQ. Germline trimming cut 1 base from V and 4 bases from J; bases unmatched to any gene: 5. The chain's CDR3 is CASSLRLAGQADTQYF. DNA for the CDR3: TGCGCCAGCAGCTTGCGACTAGCGGGGCAGGCAGATACGCAGTATTTT.

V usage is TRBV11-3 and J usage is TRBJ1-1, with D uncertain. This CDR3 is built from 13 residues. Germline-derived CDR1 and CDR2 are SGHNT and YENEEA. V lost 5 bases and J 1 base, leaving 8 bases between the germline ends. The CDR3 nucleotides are TGTGCCAGCAGCCTAAGGTCGAACACTGAAGCTTTCTTT. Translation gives CASSLRSNTEAFF. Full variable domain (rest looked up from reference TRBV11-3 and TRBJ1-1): EAGVVQSPRYKIIEKKQPVAFWCNPISGHNTLYWYLQNLGQGPELLIRYENEEAVDDSQLPKDRFSAERLKGVDSTLKIQPAELGDSAVYLCASSLRSNTEAFFGQGTRLTVV.

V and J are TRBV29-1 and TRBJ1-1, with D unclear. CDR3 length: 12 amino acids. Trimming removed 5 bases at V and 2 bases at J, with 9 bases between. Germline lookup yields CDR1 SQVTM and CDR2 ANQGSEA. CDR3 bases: TGCAGCGTTACCCTGGGAAACACTGAAGCTTTCTTT. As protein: CSVTLGNTEAFF.

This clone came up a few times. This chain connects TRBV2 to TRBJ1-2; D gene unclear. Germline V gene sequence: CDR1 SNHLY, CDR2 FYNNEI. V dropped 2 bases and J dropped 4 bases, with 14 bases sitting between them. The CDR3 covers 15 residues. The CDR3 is CASSELTRTVYGYTF. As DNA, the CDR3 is TGTGCCAGCAGTGAATTGACGCGGACCGTCTATGGCTACACCTTC.

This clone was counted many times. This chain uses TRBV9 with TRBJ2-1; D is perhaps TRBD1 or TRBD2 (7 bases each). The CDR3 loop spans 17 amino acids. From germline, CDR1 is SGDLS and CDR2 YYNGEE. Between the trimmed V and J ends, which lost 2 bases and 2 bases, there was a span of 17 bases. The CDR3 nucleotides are TGTGCCAGCAGCGTCCAGGGGGGGAGAAGGGCCTACAATGAGCAGTTCTTC. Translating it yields CASSVQGGRRAYNEQFF.

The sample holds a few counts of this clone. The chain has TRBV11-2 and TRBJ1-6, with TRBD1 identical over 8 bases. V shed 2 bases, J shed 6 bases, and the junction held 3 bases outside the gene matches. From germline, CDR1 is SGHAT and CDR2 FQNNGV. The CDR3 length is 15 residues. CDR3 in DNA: TGTGCCAGCAGCTTACTGACAGGGGTTAATTCACCCCTCCACTTT. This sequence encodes CASSLLTGVNSPLHF.

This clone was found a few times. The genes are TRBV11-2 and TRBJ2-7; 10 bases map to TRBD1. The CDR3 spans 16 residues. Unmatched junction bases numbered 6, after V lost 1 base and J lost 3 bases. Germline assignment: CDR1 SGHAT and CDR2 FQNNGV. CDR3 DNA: TGTGCCAGCAGCTTAGGGCCCGGGACAGGGGACTACGAGCAGTACTTC. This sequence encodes CASSLGPGTGDYEQYF.

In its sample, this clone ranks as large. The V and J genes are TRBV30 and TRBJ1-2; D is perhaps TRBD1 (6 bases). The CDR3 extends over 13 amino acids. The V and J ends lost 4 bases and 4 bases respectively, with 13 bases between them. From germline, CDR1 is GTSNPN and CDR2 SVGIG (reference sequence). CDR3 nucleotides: TGTGCCTGGAAGGTTCAGGGGAGCTATGGCTACACCTTC. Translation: CAWKVQGSYGYTF.

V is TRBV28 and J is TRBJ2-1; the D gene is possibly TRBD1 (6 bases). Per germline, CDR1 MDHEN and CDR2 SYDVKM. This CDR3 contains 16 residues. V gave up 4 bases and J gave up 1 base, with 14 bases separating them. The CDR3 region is CASSSGTPRSYNEQFF. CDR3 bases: TGTGCCAGCAGTTCCGGGACACCTAGATCCTACAATGAGCAGTTCTTC.

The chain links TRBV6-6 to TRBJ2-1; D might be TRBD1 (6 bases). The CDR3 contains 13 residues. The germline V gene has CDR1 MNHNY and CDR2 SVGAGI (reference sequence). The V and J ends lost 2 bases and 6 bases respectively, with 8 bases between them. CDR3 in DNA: TGTGCCAGCAGTTACAGAGGGGGCAATGAGCAGTTCTTC. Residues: CASSYRGGNEQFF.

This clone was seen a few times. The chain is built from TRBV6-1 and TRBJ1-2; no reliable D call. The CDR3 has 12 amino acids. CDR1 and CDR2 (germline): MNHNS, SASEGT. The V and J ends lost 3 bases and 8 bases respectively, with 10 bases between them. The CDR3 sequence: CASSDLGNGYTF. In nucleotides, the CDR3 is TGTGCCAGCAGTGATCTGGGCAACGGCTACACCTTC.

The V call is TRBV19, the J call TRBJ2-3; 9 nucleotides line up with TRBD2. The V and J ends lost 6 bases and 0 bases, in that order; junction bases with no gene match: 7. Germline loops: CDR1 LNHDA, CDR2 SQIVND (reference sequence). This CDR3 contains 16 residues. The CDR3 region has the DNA TGTGCCAGTAGGGGACGGCTAGCGGGAAGCACAGATACGCAGTATTTT. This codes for CASRGRLAGSTDTQYF.

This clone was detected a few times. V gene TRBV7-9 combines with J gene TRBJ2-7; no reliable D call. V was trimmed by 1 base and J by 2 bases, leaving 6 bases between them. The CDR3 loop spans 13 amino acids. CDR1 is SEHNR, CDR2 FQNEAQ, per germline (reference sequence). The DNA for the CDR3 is TGTGCCAGCAGCTTAGAGGGCACCTACGAGCAGTACTTC. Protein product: CASSLEGTYEQYF.

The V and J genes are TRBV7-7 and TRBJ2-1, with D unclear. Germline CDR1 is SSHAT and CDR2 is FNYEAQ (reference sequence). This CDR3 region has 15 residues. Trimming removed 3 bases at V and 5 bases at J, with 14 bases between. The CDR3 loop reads CASSFNGLHHNEQFF. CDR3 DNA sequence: TGTGCCAGCAGCTTCAATGGGCTGCATCACAATGAGCAGTTCTTC.

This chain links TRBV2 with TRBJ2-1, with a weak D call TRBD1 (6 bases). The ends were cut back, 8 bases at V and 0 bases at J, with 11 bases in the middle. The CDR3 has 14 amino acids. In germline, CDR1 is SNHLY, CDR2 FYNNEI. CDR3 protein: CASGIQGSYNEQFF. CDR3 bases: TGTGCCAGCGGGATACAGGGCTCCTACAATGAGCAGTTCTTC.

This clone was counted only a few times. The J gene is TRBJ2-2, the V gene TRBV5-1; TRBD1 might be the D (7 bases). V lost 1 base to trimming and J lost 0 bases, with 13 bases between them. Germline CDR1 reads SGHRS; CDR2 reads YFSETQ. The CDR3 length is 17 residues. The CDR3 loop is CASSLSGGFANTGELFF. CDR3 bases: TGCGCCAGCAGCTTGTCAGGGGGGTTCGCGAACACCGGGGAGCTGTTTTTT.

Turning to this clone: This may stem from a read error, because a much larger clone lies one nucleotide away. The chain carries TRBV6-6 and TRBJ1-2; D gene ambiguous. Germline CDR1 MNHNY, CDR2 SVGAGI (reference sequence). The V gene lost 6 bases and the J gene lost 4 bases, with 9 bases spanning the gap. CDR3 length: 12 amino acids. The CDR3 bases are TGTGCCAGCAGGGCAGGAAGCTATGGCTACACCTTC. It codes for CASRAGSYGYTF.